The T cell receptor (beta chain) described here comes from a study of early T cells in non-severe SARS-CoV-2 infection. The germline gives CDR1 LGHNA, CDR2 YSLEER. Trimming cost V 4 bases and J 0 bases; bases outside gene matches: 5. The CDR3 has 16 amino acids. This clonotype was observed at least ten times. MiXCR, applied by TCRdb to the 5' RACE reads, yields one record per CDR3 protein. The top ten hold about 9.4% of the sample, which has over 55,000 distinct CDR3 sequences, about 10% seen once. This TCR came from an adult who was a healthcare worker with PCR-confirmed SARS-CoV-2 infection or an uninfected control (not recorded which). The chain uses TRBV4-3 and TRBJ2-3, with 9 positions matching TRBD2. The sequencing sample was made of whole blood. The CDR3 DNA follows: TGCGCCAGCAGCCCGAGACTAGCGGAGAGCACAGATACGCAGTATTTT. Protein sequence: CASSPRLAESTDTQYF.